The 18 T cell receptor beta chains below all came from one sample that was sequenced in a study of CD8+CD57+ T cells in acquired aplastic anemia (dated by TCRdb to 2016 to 2018). Flow cytometry had shown CD8+CD57+ cell expansion in the patients selected for sequencing. The sequencing machine was an Illumina HiSeq 2000. Profiling of TCR beta VDJ combinations and CDR3 sequences used genomic DNA as the template. The raw public data were reprocessed by TCRdb itself: fastp quality trimming at Q25, MiXCR clonotype calling, in-frame beta chains only. For every CDR3 protein sequence, its rows merge into one entry that carries the most common genes and DNA. The sample records approximately 150,000 distinct CDR3 sequences, over 40% of which are singletons. Roughly 3.5% of the sample belongs to the ten largest clones. The sequenced sample consisted of sorted CD4+, CD8+, or CD8+CD57+ T cells (not recorded which) from PBMCs. Receptors were obtained from a human donor with aplastic anemia.

This clonotype occurred many times. The rearrangement links TRBV12-3 or TRBV12-4 to TRBJ1-2; D not certain. This CDR3 has 13 amino acids. The germline V and J ends were trimmed by 3 bases and 2 bases, with 7 bases remaining between them. CDR3 sequence: CASSFGQNYGYTF. The CDR3 DNA sequence: TGTGCCAGCAGTTTCGGGCAGAACTATGGCTACACCTTC.

To note about this clonotype: Because it lacks the conserved phenylalanine or tryptophan at the end, this CDR3 is likely a read error. V usage is TRBV7-9 and J usage is TRBJ2-5; D is ambiguous. The V gene's germline CDR1 is SEHNR and CDR2 FQNEAQ (reference sequence). The CDR3 contains 13 residues. V shed 4 bases and J shed 5 bases, with 11 bases lying between them. CDR3 sequence: CASSSLGLETQYI. The CDR3 DNA is TGTGCCAGCAGCTCTTTAGGGTTGGAGACCCAGTACATC.

By share of the sample, this clonotype is medium-sized. CDR3 DNA sequence: TGTGCCAGTAGTTACACAATCACAGATACGCAGTATTTT. Its protein product is CASSYTITDTQYF. J is TRBJ2-3 and V is TRBV19; D unresolved. Germline V lookup: CDR1 LNHDA, CDR2 SQIVND (reference sequence). The CDR3 spans 13 residues. Trimming pared 5 bases from V and 2 bases from J, leaving 8 bases between.

The chain has TRBV20-1 and TRBJ2-7; D might be TRBD2 (6 bases). This CDR3 spans 16 amino acids. Between the trimmed V and J ends, which lost 1 base and 3 bases, there was a span of 19 bases. In germline, CDR1 is DFQATT, CDR2 SNEGSKA (reference sequence). The CDR3 DNA reads as TGCAGTGCTAGAGCCTCGGGACTTCTTACCAGCTACGAGCAGTACTTC. Protein: CSARASGLLTSYEQYF.

This clonotype was seen a few times. The chain is built from TRBV2 and TRBJ2-1; D unclear. This CDR3 comprises 11 residues. V shed 3 bases and J shed 9 bases, with 6 bases lying between them. Germline V lookup: CDR1 SNHLY, CDR2 FYNNEI. Written as DNA, the CDR3 is TGTGCCAGCAGTGACCTAGTTGAGCAGTTCTTC. Its protein product is CASSDLVEQFF.

This clonotype was found many times. The chain recombines TRBV4-3 with TRBJ1-4; weak D call: TRBD1 (6 bases). Trimming removed 1 base at V and 8 bases at J, with 17 bases between. This CDR3 spans 16 amino acids. Germline CDR1 LGHNA, CDR2 YSLEER. CDR3 protein: CASSQGLGGQEEKLFF. CDR3 nucleotides: TGCGCCAGCAGCCAAGGGCTAGGGGGGCAGGAGGAAAAACTGTTTTTT.

This clonotype was found many times. The junction departs from the called germline gene at one end, perhaps through a read error. This chain joins TRBV7-2 and TRBJ1-6, with D uncertain. Per the germline V gene, CDR1 is SGHTA and CDR2 is FQGNSA. This CDR3 has 15 amino acids. This CDR3 reads CASTLHSTTNSPLHF. The DNA of the CDR3 is TGTGCCAGCACCTTACATTCTACTACTAATTCACCCCTCCACTTT.

The chain carries TRBV10-3 and TRBJ2-7; 10 bases map to TRBD1. J lost 4 bases, V lost 4 bases, and 4 bases had no gene match. The CDR3 loop spans 14 amino acids. Germline CDR1 is ENHRY and CDR2 is SYGVKD. The CDR3 bases are TGTGCCATCAGTGCCCCGGGACAGGGGTACGAGCAGTACTTC. Its translation: CAISAPGQGYEQYF.

The rearrangement joins TRBV5-1 to TRBJ1-2; the D is unclear. Looked up from germline, CDR1 is SGHRS and CDR2 is YFSETQ. Trimming removed 0 bases at V and 6 bases at J, with 18 bases between. This CDR3 spans 16 amino acids. The CDR3 protein is CASSLVPGSPYDGYTF. The CDR3 nucleotides are TGCGCCAGCAGCTTGGTTCCGGGCTCCCCATATGATGGCTACACCTTC.

CDR3: CASSFLAGTTYEQYV. In DNA, the CDR3 is TGTGCCAGCAGCTTCCTAGCGGGAACGACCTACGAGCAGTACGTC. J is TRBJ2-7 and V is TRBV11-1, with 9 bases identical to TRBD2. The CDR3 has 15 residues. Germline CDR1 reads SGHAT; CDR2 reads FQDESV (reference sequence). V gave up 3 bases and J gave up 2 bases; unmatched junction bases: 5.

This chain uses TRBV4-2 with TRBJ2-2; maybe TRBD1 (6 bases). The CDR3 has 17 amino acids. Germline V gives CDR1 LGHNA, CDR2 YNFKEQ. Trimming stripped 4 bases from V and 3 bases from J, with 18 bases between. The CDR3 DNA sequence: TGTGCCAGCAGCCCACCCGGCGGCAGGGGACACACCGGGGAGCTGTTTTTT. Translation: CASSPPGGRGHTGELFF.

This clonotype was detected a few times. Here the CDR3 reads CSVEPGLNTEAFF. The CDR3 region has the DNA TGCAGCGTTGAACCGGGGCTCAACACTGAAGCTTTCTTT. The chain uses TRBV29-1 and TRBJ1-1, with a possible D match to TRBD1 (5 bases). CDR3 length: 13 residues. The germline V gene encodes CDR1 SQVTM and CDR2 ANQGSEA. V was clipped by 2 bases and J by 2 bases, with 9 bases between them.

This clonotype was seen many times. The chain has TRBV20-1 and TRBJ1-5; D unclear. Deletions cut 3 bases from V and 3 bases from J, with 12 bases between. The CDR3 spans 14 residues. CDR1 DFQATT and CDR2 SNEGSKA come from the germline V gene (reference sequence). CDR3: CSARERGYNQPQHF. The DNA of the CDR3 is TGCAGTGCTAGGGAGAGAGGCTACAATCAGCCCCAGCATTTT.

This clonotype was seen many times. This chain uses TRBV20-1 with TRBJ1-4; D unresolved. This CDR3 region has 14 residues. With 1 base removed from V and 0 bases from J, the gap between germline ends came to 6 bases. CDR1 and CDR2 (germline): DFQATT, SNEGSKA (reference sequence). For the CDR3, the DNA is TGCAGTGCTAGAGCACCTGCAACTAATGAAAAACTGTTTTTT. Translating gives CSARAPATNEKLFF.

Notes on this clonotype: A read error may produce the germline difference seen at one junction end. The rearrangement joins TRBV10-3 to TRBJ2-3; D possibly corresponds to TRBD1 (6 bases). Germline values: CDR1 ENHRY, CDR2 SYGVKD. This CDR3 has 15 residues. The CDR3 loop is CATSGVTGTTDTQYF. The CDR3 nucleotides read TGTGCCACCAGTGGGGTGACAGGAACCACGGATACGCAGTATTTT.

A note on this clonotype: This may come from a read error, since a much larger clone is one base off. This chain links TRBV6-5 with TRBJ1-1, with TRBD1 matching over 8 bases. This CDR3 comprises 17 residues. Unmatched junction bases numbered 10, after V lost 0 bases and J lost 4 bases. Per the germline V gene, CDR1 is MNHEY and CDR2 is SVGAGI. This chain's CDR3 is CASSYSRAGGMSTEAFF. The CDR3 DNA reads TGTGCCAGCAGTTACTCGAGGGCAGGGGGCATGAGCACTGAAGCTTTCTTT.

This clonotype was counted a few times. The rearrangement joins TRBV19 to TRBJ2-7; TRBD1 might be the D (6 bases). The CDR3 has 13 amino acids. V lost 3 bases and J 4 bases, leaving 10 bases between the germline ends. Germline V gene lookup returns CDR1 LNHDA and CDR2 SQIVND (reference sequence). Here the CDR3 reads CASSIGQPYEQYF. CDR3 DNA sequence: TGTGCCAGTAGTATTGGACAGCCATACGAGCAGTACTTC.

In this sample, this clonotype is medium-sized. The rearrangement joins TRBV25-1 to TRBJ1-3; the D is unclear. CDR1 and CDR2 from the germline V gene are MGHDK and SYGVNS. The CDR3 has 13 residues. V lost 3 bases, J lost 5 bases, and 8 bases lay in between. CDR3 amino acids: CASSDPSRNTIYF. DNA of the CDR3: TGTGCCAGCAGTGATCCCTCCCGAAACACCATATATTTT.